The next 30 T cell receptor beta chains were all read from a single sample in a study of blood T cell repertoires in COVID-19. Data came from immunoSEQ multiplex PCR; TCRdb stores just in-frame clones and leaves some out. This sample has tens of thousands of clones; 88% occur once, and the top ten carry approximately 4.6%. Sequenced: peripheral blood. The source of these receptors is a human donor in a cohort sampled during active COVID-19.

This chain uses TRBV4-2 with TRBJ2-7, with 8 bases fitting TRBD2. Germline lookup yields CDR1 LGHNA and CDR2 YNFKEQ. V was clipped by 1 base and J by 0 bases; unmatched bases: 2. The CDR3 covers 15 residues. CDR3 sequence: CASSQGSGDSYEQYF. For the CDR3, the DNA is TGTGCCAGCAGCCAAGGTAGCGGGGACTCCTACGAGCAGTACTTC.

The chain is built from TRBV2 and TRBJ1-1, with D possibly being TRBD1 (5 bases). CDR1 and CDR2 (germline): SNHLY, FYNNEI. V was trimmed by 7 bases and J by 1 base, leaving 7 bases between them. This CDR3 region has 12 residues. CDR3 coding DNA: TGTGCCAGCACGCAGGGGAACACTGAAGCTTTCTTT. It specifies CASTQGNTEAFF.

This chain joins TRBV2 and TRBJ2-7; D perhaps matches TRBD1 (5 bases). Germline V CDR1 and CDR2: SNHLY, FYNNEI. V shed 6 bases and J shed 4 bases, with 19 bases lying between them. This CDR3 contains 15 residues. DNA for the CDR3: TGTGCCAGCAGGCCCCGGCAGGGTGAGAATTACGAGCAGTACTTC. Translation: CASRPRQGENYEQYF.

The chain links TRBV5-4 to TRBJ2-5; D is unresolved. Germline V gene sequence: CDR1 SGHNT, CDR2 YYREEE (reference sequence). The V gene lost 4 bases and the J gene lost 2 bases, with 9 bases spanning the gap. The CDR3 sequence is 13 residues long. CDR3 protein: CASSTERQETQYF. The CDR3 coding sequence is TGTGCCAGCAGCACCGAGCGACAAGAGACCCAGTACTTC.

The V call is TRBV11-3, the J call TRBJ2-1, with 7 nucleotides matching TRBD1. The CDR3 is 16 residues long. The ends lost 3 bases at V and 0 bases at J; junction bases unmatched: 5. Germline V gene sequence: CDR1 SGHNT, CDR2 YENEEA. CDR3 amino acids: CASSFSRGNSYNEQFF. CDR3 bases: TGTGCCAGCAGCTTCAGCAGGGGGAACTCCTACAATGAGCAGTTCTTC.

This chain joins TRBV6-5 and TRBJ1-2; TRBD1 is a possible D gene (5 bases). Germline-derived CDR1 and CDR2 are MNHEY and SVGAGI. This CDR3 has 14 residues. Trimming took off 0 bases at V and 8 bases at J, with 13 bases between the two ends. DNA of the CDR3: TGTGCCAGCAGTTACTCTGTCAGGGCCGGCGGCTACACCTTC. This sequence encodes CASSYSVRAGGYTF.

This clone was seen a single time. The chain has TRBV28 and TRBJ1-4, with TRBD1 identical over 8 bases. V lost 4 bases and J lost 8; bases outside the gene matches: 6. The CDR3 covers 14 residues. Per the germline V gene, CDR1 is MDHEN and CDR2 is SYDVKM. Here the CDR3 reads CASSSQGDREKLFF. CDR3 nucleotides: TGTGCCAGCAGTTCACAGGGGGATCGGGAAAAACTGTTTTTT.

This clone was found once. CDR3 sequence reads: CASSFGIDMNTEAFF. The CDR3 nucleotides are TGTGCCAGCAGCTTCGGGATTGACATGAACACTGAAGCTTTCTTT. This chain uses TRBV11-2 with TRBJ1-1; no reliable D call. Trimming cost V 3 bases and J 0 bases, with 11 bases left between them. Germline assignment: CDR1 SGHAT and CDR2 FQNNGV. The CDR3 is 15 residues long.

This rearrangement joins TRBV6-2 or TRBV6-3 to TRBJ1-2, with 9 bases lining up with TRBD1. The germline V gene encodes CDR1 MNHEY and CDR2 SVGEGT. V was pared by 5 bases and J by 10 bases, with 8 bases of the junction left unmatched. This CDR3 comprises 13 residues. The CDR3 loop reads CASSDRDRVAYTF. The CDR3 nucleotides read TGTGCCAGCAGTGACCGGGACAGGGTTGCCTACACCTTC.

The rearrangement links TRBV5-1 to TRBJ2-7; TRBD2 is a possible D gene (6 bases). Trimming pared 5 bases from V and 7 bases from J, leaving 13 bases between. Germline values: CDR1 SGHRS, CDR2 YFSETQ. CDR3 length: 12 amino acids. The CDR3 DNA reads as TGCGCCAGCAGAGACCGCGGGGAGGAGCAGTACTTC. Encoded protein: CASRDRGEEQYF. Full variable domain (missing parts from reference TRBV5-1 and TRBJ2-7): KAGVTQTPRYLIKTRGQQVTLSCSPISGHRSVSWYQQTPGQGLQFLFEYFSETQRNKGNFPGRFSGRQFSNSRSEMNVSTLELGDSALYLCASRDRGEEQYFGPGTRLTVT.

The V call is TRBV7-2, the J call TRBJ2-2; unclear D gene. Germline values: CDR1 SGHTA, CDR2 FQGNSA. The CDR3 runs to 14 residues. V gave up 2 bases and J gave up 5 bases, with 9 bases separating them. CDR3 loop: CASSLIAGTGELFF. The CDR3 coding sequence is TGTGCCAGCAGCTTAATTGCAGGAACCGGGGAGCTGTTTTTT.

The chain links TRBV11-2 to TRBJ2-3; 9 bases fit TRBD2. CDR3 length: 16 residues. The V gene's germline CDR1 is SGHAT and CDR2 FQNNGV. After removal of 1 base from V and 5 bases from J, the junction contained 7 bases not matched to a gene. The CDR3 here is CASSLGIIAGEDTQYF. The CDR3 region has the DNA TGTGCCAGCAGCTTAGGTATCATAGCGGGAGAAGATACGCAGTATTTT.

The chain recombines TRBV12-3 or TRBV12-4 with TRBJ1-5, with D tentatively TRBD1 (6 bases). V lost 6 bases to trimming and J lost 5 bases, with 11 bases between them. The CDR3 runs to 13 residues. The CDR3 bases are TGTGCCAGCAGCGGACAGCAATATCAGCCCCAGCATTTT. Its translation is CASSGQQYQPQHF.

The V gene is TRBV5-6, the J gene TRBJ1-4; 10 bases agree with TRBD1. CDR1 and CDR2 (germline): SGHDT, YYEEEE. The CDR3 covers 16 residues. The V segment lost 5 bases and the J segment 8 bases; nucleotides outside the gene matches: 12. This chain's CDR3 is CASSPEPGTGVEKLFF. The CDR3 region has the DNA TGTGCCAGCAGTCCCGAACCCGGGACAGGGGTCGAAAAACTGTTTTTT.

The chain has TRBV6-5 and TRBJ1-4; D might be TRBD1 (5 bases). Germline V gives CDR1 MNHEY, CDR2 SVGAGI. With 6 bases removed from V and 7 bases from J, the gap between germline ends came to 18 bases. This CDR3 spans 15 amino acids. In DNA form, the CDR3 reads TGTGCCAGCAGGCAAACCTCAGGGATAGGTGAAAAACTGTTTTTT. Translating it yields CASRQTSGIGEKLFF.

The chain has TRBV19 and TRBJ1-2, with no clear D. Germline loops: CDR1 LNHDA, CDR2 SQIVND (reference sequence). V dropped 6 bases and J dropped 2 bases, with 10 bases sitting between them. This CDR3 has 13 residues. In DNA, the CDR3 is TGTGCCAGTAGATCCGGCGGAAACTATGGCTACACCTTC. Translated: CASRSGGNYGYTF.

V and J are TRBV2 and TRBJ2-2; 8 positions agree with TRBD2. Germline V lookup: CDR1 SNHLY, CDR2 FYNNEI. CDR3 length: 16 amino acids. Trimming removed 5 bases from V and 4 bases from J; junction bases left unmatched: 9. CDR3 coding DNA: TGTGCCAGCAGTTACCTTAGCGGGGCGGGCACCGGGGAGCTGTTTTTT. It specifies CASSYLSGAGTGELFF. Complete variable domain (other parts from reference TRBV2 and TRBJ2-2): EPEVTQTPSHQVTQMGQEVILRCVPISNHLYFYWYRQILGQKVEFLVSFYNNEISEKSEIFDDQFSVERPDGSNFTLKIRSTKLEDSAMYFCASSYLSGAGTGELFFGEGSRLTVL.

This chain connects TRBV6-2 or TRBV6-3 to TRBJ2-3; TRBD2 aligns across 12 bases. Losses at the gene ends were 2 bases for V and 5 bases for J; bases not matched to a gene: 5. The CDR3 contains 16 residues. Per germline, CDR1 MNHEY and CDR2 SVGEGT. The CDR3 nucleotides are TGTGCCAGCAGTTACGCTAGCGGGAGGGCTGTAGATACGCAGTATTTT. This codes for CASSYASGRAVDTQYF.

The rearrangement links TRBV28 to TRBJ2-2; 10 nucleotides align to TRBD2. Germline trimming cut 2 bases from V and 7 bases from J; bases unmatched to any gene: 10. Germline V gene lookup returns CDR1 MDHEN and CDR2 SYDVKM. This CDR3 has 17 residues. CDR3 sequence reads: CASSLSSAGGLIGELFF. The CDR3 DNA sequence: TGTGCCAGCAGTTTAAGTTCAGCGGGGGGGCTTATCGGGGAGCTGTTTTTT.

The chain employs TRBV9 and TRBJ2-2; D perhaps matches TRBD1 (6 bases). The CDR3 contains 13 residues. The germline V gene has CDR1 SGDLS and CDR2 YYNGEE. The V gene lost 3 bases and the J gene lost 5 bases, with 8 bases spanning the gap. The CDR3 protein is CASSGGHTGELFF. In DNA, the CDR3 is TGTGCCAGCAGCGGGGGGCATACCGGGGAGCTGTTTTTT. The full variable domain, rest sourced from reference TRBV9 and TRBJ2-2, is DSGVTQTPKHLITATGQRVTLRCSPRSGDLSVYWYQQSLDQGLQFLIQYYNGEERAKGNILERFSAQQFPDLHSELNLSSLELGDSALYFCASSGGHTGELFFGEGSRLTVL.

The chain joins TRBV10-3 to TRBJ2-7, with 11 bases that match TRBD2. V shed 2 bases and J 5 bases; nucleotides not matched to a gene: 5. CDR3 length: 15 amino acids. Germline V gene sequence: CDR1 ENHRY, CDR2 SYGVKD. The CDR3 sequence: CAISESSGGAHEQYF. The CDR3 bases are TGTGCCATCAGTGAGAGTAGCGGGGGGGCCCACGAGCAGTACTTC.

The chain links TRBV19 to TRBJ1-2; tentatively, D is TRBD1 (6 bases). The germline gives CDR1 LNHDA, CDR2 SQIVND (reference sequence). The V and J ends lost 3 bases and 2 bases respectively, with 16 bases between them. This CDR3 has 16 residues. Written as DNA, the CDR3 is TGTGCCAGTAGTATGGTGGGGGCAGGGCCCAACTATGGCTACACCTTC. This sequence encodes CASSMVGAGPNYGYTF.

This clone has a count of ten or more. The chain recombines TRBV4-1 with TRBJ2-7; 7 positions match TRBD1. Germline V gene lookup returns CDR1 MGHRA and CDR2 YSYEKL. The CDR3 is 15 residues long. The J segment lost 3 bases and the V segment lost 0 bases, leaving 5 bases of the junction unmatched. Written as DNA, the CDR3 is TGCGCCAGCAGCCAAGAACATAGGGACAGCTACGAGCAGTACTTC. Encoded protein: CASSQEHRDSYEQYF.

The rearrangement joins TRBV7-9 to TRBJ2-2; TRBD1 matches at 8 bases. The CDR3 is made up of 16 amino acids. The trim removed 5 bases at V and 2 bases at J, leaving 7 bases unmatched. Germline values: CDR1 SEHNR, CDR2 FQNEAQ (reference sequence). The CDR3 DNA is TGTGCCAGCAGCCGACCCGGGACAGGAAACACCGGGGAGCTGTTTTTT. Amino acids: CASSRPGTGNTGELFF.

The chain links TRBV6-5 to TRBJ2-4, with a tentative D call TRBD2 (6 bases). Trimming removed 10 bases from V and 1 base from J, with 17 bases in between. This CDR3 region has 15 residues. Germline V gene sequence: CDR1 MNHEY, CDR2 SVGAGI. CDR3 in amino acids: CATAGSRLAKNIQYF. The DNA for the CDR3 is TGTGCCACCGCCGGGAGCCGATTGGCCAAAAACATTCAGTACTTC.

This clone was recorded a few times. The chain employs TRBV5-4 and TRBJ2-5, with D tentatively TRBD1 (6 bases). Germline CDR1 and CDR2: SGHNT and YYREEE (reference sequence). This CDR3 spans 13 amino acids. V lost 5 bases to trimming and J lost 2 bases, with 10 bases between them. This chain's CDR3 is CASSGQSQETQYF. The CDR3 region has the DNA TGTGCCAGCAGTGGACAGTCTCAAGAGACCCAGTACTTC. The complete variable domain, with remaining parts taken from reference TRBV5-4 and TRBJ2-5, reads ETGVTQSPTHLIKTRGQQVTLRCSSQSGHNTVSWYQQALGQGPQFIFQYYREEENGRGNFPPRFSGLQFPNYSSELNVNALELDDSALYLCASSGQSQETQYFGPGTRLLVL.

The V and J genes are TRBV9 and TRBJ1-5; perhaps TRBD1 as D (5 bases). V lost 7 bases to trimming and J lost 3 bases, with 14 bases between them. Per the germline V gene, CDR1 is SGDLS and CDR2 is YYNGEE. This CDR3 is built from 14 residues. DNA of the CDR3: TGTGCCAGCGGGGACTCGTTCACCAATCAGCCCCAGCATTTT. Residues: CASGDSFTNQPQHF.

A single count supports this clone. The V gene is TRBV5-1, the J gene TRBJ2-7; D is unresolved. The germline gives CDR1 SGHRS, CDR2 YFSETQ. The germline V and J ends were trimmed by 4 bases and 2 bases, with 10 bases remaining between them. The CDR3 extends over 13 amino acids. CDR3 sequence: CASSVAGAYEQYF. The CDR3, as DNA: TGCGCCAGCAGCGTCGCCGGAGCCTACGAGCAGTACTTC.

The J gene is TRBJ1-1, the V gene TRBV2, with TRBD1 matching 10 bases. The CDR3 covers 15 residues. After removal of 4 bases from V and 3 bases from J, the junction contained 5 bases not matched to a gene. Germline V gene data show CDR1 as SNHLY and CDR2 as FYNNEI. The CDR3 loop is CASSAAGTGDTEAFF. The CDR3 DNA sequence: TGTGCCAGCAGTGCGGCGGGGACAGGGGACACTGAAGCTTTCTTT.

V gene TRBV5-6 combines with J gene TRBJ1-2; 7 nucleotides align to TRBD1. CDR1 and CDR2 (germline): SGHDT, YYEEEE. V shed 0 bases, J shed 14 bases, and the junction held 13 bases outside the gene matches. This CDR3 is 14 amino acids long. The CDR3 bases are TGTGCCAGCAGCTTGGCCTTTTCATCGACAGGGATAACCTTC. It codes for CASSLAFSSTGITF.